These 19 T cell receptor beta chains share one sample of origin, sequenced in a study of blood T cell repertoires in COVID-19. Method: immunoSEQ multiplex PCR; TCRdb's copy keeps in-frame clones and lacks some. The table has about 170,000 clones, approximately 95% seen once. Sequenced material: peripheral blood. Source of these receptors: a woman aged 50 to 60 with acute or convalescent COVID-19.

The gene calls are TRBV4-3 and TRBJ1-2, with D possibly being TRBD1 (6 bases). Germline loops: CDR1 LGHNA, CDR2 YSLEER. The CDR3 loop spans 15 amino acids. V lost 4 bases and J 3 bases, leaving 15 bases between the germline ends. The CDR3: CASSPTLGADYGYTF. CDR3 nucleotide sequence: TGCGCCAGCAGCCCCACATTGGGGGCGGACTATGGCTACACCTTC.

The CDR3 DNA follows: TGTGCCAGTAGTATGAGAGGGACAGGGGGGACAGATACGCAGTATTTT. It codes for CASSMRGTGGTDTQYF. The chain uses TRBV19 and TRBJ2-3; 11 nucleotides line up with TRBD1. V shed 3 bases and J 3 bases; nucleotides not matched to a gene: 5. Germline-derived CDR1 and CDR2 are LNHDA and SQIVND (reference sequence). CDR3 length equals 16 residues. The variable domain in full, completed from reference TRBV19 and TRBJ2-3, reads DGGITQSPKYLFRKEGQNVTLSCEQNLNHDAMYWYRQDPGQGLRLIYYSQIVNDFQKGDIAEGYSVSREKKESFPLTVTSAQKNPTAFYLCASSMRGTGGTDTQYFGPGTRLTVL.

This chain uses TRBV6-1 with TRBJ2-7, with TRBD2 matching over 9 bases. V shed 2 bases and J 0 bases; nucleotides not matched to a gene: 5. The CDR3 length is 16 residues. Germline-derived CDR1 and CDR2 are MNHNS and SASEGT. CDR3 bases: TGTGCCAGCAGTGAATTAGGCGGGGGGGCCTCCTACGAGCAGTACTTC. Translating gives CASSELGGGASYEQYF.

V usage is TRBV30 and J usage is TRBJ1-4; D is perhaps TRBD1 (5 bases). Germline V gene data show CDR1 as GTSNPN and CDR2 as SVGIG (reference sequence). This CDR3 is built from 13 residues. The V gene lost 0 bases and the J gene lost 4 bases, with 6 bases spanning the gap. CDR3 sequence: CAWSVQVNEKLFF. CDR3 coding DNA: TGTGCCTGGAGTGTACAGGTTAATGAAAAACTGTTTTTT.

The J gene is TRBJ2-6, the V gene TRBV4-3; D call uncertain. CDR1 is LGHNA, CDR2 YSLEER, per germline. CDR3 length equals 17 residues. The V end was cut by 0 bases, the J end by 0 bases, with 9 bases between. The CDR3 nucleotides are TGCGCCAGCAGCCAAGAATACAGTCCCTCTGGGGCCAACGTCCTGACTTTC. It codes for CASSQEYSPSGANVLTF.

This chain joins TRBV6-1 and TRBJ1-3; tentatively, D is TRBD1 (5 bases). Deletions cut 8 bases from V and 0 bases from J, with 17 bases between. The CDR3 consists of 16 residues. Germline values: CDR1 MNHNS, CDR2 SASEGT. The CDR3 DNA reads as TGTGCCAGCGGCGAAGACAGTAGGTACTCTGGAAACACCATATATTTT. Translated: CASGEDSRYSGNTIYF.

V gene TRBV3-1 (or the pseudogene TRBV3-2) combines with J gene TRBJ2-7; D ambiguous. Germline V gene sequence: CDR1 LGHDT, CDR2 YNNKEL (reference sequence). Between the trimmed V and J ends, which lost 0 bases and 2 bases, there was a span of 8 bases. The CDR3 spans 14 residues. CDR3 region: CASSQEEYTYEQYF. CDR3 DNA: TGTGCCAGCAGCCAAGAGGAGTATACCTACGAGCAGTACTTC.

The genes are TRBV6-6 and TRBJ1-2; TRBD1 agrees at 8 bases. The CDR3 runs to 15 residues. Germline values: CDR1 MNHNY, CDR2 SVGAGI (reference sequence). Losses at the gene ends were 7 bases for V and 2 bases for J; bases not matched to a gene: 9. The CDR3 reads CASILGQGTNYGYTF. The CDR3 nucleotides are TGTGCCAGCATCCTAGGACAGGGCACAAACTATGGCTACACCTTC.

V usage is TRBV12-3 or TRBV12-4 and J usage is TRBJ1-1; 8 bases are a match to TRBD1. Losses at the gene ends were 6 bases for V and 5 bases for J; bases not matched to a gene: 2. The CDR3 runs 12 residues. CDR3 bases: TGTGCCAGCAGGGACAGGGAAACTGAAGCTTTCTTT. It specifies CASRDRETEAFF.

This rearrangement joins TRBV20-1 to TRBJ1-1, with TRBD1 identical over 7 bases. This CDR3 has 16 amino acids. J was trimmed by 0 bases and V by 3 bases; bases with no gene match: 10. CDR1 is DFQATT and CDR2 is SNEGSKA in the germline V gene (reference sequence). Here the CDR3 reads CSASSAGRGMNTEAFF. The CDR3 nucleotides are TGCAGTGCTAGTTCGGCCGGCAGGGGGATGAACACTGAAGCTTTCTTT.

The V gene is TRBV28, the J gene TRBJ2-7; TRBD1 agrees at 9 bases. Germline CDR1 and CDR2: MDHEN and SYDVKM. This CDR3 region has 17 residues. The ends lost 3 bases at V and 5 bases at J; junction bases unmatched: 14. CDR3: CASSFLAIGQGIDEQYF. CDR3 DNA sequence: TGTGCCAGCAGTTTTTTGGCCATAGGACAGGGGATCGACGAGCAGTACTTC.

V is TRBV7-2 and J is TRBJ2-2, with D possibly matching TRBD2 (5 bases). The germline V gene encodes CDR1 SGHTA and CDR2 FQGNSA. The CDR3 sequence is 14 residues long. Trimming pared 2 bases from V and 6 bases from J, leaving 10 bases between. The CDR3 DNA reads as TGTGCCAGCAGCTTACTAGCTAGGGCCGGGGAGCTGTTTTTT. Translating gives CASSLLARAGELFF.

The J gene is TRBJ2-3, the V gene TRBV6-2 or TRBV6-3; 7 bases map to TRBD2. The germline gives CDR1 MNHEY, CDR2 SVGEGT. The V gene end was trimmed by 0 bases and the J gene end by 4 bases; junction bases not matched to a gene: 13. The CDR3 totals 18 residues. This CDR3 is CASSYSIAGLSGSDTQYF. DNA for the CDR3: TGTGCCAGCAGTTACTCAATCGCGGGACTATCGGGGTCAGATACGCAGTATTTT.

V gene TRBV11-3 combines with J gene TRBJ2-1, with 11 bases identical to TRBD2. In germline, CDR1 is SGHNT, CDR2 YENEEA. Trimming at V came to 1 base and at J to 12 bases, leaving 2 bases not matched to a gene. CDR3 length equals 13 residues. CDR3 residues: CASSLGLAGRQFF. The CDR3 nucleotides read TGTGCCAGCAGCTTAGGACTAGCGGGACGGCAGTTCTTC.

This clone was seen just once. This CDR3 is CASSLGQTTYNEQFF. The CDR3 DNA is TGTGCCAGCAGCCTGGGACAGACGACCTACAATGAGCAGTTCTTC. The rearrangement uses TRBV7-9 and TRBJ2-1; 7 bases line up with TRBD1. Per the germline V gene, CDR1 is SEHNR and CDR2 is FQNEAQ (reference sequence). The CDR3 runs 15 residues. V lost 5 bases and J lost 2; bases outside the gene matches: 6.

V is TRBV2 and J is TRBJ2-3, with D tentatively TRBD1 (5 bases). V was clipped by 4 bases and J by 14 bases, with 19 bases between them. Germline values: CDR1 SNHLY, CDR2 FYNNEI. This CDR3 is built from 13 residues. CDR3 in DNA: TGTGCCAGCAGTGCAGGGTTAAGTCTTGCACGGTATTTT. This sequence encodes CASSAGLSLARYF.

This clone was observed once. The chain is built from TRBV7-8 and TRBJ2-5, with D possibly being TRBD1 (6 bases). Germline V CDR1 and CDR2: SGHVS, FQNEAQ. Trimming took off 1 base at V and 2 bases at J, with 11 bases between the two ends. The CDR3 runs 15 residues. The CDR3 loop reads CASSLGGGKQETQYF. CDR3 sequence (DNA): TGTGCCAGCAGCTTAGGAGGGGGAAAACAAGAGACCCAGTACTTC. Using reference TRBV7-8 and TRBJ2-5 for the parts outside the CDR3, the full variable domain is GAGVSQSPRYKVAKRGQDVALRCDPISGHVSLFWYQQALGQGPEFLTYFQNEAQLDKSGLPSDRFFAERPEGSVSTLKIQRTQQEDSAVYLCASSLGGGKQETQYFGPGTRLLVL.

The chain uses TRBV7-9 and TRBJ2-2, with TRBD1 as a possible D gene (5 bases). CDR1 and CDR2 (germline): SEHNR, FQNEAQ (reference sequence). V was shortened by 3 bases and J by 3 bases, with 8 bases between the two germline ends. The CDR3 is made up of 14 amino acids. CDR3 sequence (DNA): TGTGCCAGCAGCTTGGGCAGGGACACCGGGGAGCTGTTTTTT. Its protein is CASSLGRDTGELFF.

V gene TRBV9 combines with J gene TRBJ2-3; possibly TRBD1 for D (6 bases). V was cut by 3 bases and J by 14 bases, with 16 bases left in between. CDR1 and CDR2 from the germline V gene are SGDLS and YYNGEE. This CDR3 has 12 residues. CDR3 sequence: CASSDRDNEMYF. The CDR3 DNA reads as TGTGCCAGCAGCGACCGGGACAATGAAATGTATTTT.